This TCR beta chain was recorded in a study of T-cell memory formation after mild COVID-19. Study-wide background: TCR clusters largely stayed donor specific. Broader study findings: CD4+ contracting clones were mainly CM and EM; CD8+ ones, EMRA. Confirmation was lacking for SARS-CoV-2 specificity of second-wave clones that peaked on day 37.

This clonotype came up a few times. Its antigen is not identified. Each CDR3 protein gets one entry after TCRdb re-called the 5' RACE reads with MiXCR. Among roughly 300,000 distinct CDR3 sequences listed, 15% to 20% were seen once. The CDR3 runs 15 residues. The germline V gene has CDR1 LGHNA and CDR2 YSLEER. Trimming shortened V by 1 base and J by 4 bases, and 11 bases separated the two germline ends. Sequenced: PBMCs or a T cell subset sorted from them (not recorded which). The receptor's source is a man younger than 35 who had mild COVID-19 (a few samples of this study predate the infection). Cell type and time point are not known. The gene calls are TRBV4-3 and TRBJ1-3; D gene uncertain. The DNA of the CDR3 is TGCGCCAGCAGCCAAGGGCCGTCAGGAGGAAACACCATATATTTT. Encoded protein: CASSQGPSGGNTIYF.